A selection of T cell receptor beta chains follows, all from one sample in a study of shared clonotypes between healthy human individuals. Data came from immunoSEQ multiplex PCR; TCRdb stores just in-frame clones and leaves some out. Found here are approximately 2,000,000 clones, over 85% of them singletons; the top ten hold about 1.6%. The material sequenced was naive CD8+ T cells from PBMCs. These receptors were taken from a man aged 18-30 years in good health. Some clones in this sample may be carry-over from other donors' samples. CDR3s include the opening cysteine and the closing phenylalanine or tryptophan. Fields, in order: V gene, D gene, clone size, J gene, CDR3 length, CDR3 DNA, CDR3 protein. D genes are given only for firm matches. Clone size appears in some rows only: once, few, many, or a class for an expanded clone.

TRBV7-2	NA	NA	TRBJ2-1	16	TGTGCCAGCAGCTTAGATTCGGGGTTCTCCTACAATGAGCAGTTCTTC	CASSLDSGFSYNEQFF
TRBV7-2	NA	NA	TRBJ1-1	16	TGTGCCAGCAGCTCCTCAGGGGCTAATCTGAACACTGAAGCTTTCTTT	CASSSSGANLNTEAFF
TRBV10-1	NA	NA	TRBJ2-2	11	TGCGCCAGCAAGGGCACCGGGGAGCTGTTTTTT	CASKGTGELFF
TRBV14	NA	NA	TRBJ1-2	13	TGTGCCAGCAGCCAATGGGCCAACTATGGCTACACCTTC	CASSQWANYGYTF
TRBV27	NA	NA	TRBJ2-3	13	TGTGCCAGCAGTTCCCCCCGGTTGTATACGCAGTATTTT	CASSSPRLYTQYF
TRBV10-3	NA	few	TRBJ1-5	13	TGTGCCATCAGTGAGCCTCCCAATCAGCCCCAGCATTTT	CAISEPPNQPQHF
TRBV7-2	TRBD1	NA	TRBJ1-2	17	TGTGCCAGCAGCTCCCGTTTGGGACAGGGACTCAACTATGGCTACACCTTC	CASSSRLGQGLNYGYTF
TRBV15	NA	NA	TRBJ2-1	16	TGTGCCACCAGCAGAGACCGTCGGGAACCCTACAATGAGCAGTTCTTC	CATSRDRREPYNEQFF
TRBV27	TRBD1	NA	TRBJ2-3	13	TGTGCCAGCAGTGACAGGGGGCGAGATACGCAGTATTTT	CASSDRGRDTQYF
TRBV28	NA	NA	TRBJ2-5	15	TGTGCCAGCAGTTCTACAGGGCCGGATCAAGAGACCCAGTACTTC	CASSSTGPDQETQYF
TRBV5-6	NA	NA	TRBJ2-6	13	TGTGCCAGCAGCTTGTTGCAGGTTTCCGTCCTGACTTTC	CASSLLQVSVLTF
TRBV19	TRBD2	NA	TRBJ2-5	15	TGTGCCAGTAGTACTAACCGGGAGCGGGGGTGGACCCAGTACTTC	CASSTNRERGWTQYF
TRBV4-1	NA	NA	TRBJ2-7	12	TGCGCCAGCAGCCAAAGGCCCTACGAGCAGTACTTC	CASSQRPYEQYF
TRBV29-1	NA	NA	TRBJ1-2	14	TGCAGCGCCATCGGGGTAGATGAAGTTTATGGCTACACCTTC	CSAIGVDEVYGYTF
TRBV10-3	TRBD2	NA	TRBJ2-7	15	TGTGCCATCAGTGACCCGAAGCGGGAGAGCAGGGAGCAGTACTTC	CAISDPKRESREQYF
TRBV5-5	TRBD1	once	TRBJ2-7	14	TGTGCCAGCAGAATGGGACAGGGGAACTACGAGCAGTACTTC	CASRMGQGNYEQYF
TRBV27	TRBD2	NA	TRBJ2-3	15	TGTGCCACTTCACGACTAGCGGGAGTGGCAGATACGCAGTATTTT	CATSRLAGVADTQYF
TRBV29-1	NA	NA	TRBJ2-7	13	TGCAGCGCCCTAGAGGGTAGTCTCCACGAGCAGTACTTC	CSALEGSLHEQYF
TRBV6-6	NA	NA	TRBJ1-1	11	TGTGCCAGCAGTTACTCGACTGAAGCTTTCTTT	CASSYSTEAFF
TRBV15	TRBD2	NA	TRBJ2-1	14	TGTGCCACCAGCCGTCCGGGGGGAGTCGATGAGCAGTTCTTC	CATSRPGGVDEQFF
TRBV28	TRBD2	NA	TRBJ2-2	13	TGTGCCAGCAGTGGAGCGGGGTCGGGGGAGCTGTTTTTT	CASSGAGSGELFF
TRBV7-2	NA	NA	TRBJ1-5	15	TGTGCCAGCACCCAGCGGGGTGCGAGGAATCAGCCCCAGCATTTT	CASTQRGARNQPQHF
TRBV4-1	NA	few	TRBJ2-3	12	TGCGCCAGCAGCCCCCCCACAGATACGCAGTATTTT	CASSPPTDTQYF
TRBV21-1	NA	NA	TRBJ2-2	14	TGTGCCAGCACCAAGGGACTAGCGACCGGGGAGCTGTTTTTT	CASTKGLATGELFF
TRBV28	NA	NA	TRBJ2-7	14	TGTGCCAGCAGTTCTCCAGGGATTTGGTACGAGCAGTACTTC	CASSSPGIWYEQYF
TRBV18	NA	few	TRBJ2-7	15	TGTGCCAGCTCACCATCGAGGGTAGGGGGGAACGAGCAGTACTTC	CASSPSRVGGNEQYF
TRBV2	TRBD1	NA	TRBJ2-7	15	TGTGCCAGCAGCGCCACAGGGGGAGGTCTCTACGAGCAGTACTTC	CASSATGGGLYEQYF
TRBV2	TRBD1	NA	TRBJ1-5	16	TGTGCCAGCAGTGAACGTGGGACAGCTAGCAATCAGCCCCAGCATTTT	CASSERGTASNQPQHF
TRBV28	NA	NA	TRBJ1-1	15	TGTGCCAGCAGTTTATCAGGCAATGGGAACACTGAAGCTTTCTTT	CASSLSGNGNTEAFF
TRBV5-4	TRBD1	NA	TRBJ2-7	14	TGTGCCAGCAGATCGGACAGGGGCGTCCACGAGCAGTACTTC	CASRSDRGVHEQYF
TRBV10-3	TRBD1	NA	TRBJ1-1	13	TGTGCCATCAGTGGGACAGGGGGCACTGAAGCTTTCTTT	CAISGTGGTEAFF
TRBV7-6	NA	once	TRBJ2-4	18	TGTGCCAGCAGCGTGTCGGGGGGACACCGATGGGGAGAAAACATTCAGTACTTC	CASSVSGGHRWGENIQYF
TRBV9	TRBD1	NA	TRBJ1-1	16	TGTGCCAGCAGCCATGACAGGGACAACATGAACACTGAAGCTTTCTTT	CASSHDRDNMNTEAFF
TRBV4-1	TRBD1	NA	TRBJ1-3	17	TGCGCCAGCAGCCAAATATCGGGACAGGGGGCTGGAAACACCATATATTTT	CASSQISGQGAGNTIYF
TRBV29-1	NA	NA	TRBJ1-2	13	TGCAGCGTCATGGGAACAGGTTTATATGGCTACACCTTC	CSVMGTGLYGYTF
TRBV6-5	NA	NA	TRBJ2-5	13	TGTGCCAGCAGTTACTCGGAGGAGGGTGCCCAGTACTTC	CASSYSEEGAQYF
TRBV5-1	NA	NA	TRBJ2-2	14	TGCGCCAGCAGCGTCAGAGCTGACACCGGGGAGCTGTTTTTT	CASSVRADTGELFF
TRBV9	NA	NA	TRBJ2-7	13	TGTGCCAGCAGCGAGACAGCCGCGAACGAGCAGTACTTC	CASSETAANEQYF
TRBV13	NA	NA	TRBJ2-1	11	TGTGCCAGCAGCTTGACTCAAGAGCAGTTCTTC	CASSLTQEQFF
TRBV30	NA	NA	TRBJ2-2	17	TGTGCCTGGAGAGCACCGGACTATTTGGTCTACACCGGGGAGCTGTTTTTT	CAWRAPDYLVYTGELFF
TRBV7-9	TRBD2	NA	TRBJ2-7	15	TGTGCCAGCAGCCCTATAGCGGGAGTAAACTACGAGCAGTACTTC	CASSPIAGVNYEQYF